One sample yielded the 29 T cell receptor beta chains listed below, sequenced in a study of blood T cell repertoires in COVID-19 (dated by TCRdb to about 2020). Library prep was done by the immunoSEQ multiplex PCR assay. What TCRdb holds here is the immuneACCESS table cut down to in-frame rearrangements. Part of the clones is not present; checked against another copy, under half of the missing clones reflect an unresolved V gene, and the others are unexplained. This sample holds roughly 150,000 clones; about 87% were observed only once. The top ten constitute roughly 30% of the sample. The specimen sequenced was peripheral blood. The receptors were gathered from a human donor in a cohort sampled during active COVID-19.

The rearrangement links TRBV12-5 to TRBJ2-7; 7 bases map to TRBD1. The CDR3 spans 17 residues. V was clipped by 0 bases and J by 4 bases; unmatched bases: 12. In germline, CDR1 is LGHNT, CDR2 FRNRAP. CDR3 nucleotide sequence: TGTGCTAGTGGTTTGGTACACCTAGGGGGCTTCGTTTACGAGCAGTACTTC. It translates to CASGLVHLGGFVYEQYF.

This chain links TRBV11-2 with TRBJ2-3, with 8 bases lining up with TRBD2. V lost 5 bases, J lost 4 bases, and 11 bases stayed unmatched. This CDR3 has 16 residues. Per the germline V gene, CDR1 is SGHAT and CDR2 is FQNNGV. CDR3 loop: CASSIPPRGGADTQYF. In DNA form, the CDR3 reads TGTGCCAGCAGCATCCCCCCACGGGGGGGCGCAGATACGCAGTATTTT. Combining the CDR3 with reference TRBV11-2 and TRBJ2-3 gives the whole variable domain EAGVAQSPRYKIIEKRQSVAFWCNPISGHATLYWYQQILGQGPKLLIQFQNNGVVDDSQLPKDRFSAERLKGVDSTLKIQPAKLEDSAVYLCASSIPPRGGADTQYFGPGTRLTVL.

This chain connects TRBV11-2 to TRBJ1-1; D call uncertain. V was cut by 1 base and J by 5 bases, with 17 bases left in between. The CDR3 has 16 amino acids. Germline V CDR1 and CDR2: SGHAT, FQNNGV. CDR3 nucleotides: TGTGCCAGCAGCTTAGTCCCCCGTCGGGCGGGAACTGAAGCTTTCTTT. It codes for CASSLVPRRAGTEAFF.

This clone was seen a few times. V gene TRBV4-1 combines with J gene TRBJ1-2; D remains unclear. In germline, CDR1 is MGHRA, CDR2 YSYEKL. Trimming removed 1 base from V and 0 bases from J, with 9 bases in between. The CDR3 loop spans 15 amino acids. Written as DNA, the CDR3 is TGCGCCAGCAGCCAAGTTGTGCAGTCTAACTATGGCTACACCTTC. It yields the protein CASSQVVQSNYGYTF.

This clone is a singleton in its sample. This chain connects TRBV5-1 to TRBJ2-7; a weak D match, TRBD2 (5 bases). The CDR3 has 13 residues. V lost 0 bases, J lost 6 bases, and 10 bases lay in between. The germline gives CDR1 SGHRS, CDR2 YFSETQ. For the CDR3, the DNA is TGCGCCAGCAGCTTGGAGACCCGGGGCGAGCAGTACTTC. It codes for CASSLETRGEQYF.

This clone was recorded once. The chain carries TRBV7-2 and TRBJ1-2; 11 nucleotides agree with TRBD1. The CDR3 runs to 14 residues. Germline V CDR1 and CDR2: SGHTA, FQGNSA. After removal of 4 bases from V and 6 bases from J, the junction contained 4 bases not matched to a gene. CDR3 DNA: TGTGCCAGCAGCTCGGGACAGGGGGGTGATGGCTACACCTTC. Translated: CASSSGQGGDGYTF.

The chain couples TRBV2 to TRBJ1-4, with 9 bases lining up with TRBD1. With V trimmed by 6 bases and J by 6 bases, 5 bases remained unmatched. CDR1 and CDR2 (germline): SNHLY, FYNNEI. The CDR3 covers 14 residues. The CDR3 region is CASRPGQGDEKLFF. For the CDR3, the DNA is TGTGCCAGCAGACCGGGACAGGGTGATGAAAAACTGTTTTTT.

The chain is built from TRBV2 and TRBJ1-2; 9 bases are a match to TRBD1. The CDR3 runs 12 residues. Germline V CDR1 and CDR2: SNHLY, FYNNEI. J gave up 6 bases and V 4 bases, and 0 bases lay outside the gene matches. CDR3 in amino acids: CASSGTGDGYTF. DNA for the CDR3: TGTGCCAGCAGTGGGACAGGGGATGGCTACACCTTC.

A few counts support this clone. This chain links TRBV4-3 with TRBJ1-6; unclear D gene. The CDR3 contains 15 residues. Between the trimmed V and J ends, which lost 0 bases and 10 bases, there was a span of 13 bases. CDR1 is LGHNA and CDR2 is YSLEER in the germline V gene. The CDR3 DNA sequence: TGCGCCAGCAGCCAAGATCCAGGAACTGGGTCACCCCTCCACTTT. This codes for CASSQDPGTGSPLHF.

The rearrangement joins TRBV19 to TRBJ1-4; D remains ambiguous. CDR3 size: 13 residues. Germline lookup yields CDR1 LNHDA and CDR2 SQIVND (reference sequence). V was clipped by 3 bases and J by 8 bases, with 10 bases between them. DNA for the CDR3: TGTGCCAGTAGTATCGGACTCGGAGAAAAACTGTTTTTT. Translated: CASSIGLGEKLFF.

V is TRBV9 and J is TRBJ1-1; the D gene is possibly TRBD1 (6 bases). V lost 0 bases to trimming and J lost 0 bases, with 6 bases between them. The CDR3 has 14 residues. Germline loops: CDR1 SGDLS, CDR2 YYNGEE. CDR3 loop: CASSVEGVNTEAFF. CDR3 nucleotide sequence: TGTGCCAGCAGCGTAGAGGGGGTGAACACTGAAGCTTTCTTT. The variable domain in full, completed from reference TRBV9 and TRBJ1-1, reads DSGVTQTPKHLITATGQRVTLRCSPRSGDLSVYWYQQSLDQGLQFLIQYYNGEERAKGNILERFSAQQFPDLHSELNLSSLELGDSALYFCASSVEGVNTEAFFGQGTRLTVV.

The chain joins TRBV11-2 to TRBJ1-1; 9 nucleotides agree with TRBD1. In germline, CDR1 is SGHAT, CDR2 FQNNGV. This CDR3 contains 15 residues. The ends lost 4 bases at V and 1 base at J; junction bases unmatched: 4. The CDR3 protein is CASSSTGQGNTEAFF. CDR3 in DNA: TGTGCCAGCAGCTCTACGGGACAGGGGAACACTGAAGCTTTCTTT.

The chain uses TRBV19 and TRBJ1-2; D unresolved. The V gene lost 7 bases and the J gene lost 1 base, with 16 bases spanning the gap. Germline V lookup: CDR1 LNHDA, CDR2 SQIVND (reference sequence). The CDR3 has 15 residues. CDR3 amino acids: CASTTFPTGNYGYTF. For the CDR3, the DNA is TGTGCCAGTACCACCTTCCCGACGGGTAACTATGGCTACACCTTC.

The CDR3 coding sequence is TGTGCCAGTGGGTCAGGCAGGGTAGCCAAAAACATTCAGTACTTC. Its translation: CASGSGRVAKNIQYF. This rearrangement joins TRBV19 to TRBJ2-4, with D possibly matching TRBD1 (5 bases). Germline assignment: CDR1 LNHDA and CDR2 SQIVND (reference sequence). CDR3 length equals 15 residues. Between the trimmed V and J ends, which lost 8 bases and 0 bases, there was a span of 14 bases.

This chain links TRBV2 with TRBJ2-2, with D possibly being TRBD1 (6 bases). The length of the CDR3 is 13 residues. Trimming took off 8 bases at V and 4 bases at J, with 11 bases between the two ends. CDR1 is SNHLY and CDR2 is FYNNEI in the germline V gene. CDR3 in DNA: TGTGCCAGCTCGGCAGGGGCCACCGGGGAGCTGTTTTTT. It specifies CASSAGATGELFF.

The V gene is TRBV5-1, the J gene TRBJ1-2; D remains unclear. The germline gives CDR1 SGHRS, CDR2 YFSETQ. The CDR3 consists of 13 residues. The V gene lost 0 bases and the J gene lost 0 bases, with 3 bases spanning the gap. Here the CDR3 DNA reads TGCGCCAGCAGCTTGGTAGCTAACTATGGCTACACCTTC. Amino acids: CASSLVANYGYTF.

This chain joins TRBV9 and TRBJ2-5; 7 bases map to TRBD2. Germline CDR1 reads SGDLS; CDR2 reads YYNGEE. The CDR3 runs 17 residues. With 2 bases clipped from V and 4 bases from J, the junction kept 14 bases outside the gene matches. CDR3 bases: TGTGCCAGCAGCGTTCCTGAGGGGCCAGCGGGGTTAGAGACCCAGTACTTC. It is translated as CASSVPEGPAGLETQYF.

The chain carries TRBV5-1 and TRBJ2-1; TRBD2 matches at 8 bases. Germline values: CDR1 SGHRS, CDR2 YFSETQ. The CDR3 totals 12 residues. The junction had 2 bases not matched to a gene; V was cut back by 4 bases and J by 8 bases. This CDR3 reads CASSTLADEQFF. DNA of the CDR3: TGCGCCAGCAGCACACTAGCGGATGAGCAGTTCTTC. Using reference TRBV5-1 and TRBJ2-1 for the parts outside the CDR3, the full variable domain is KAGVTQTPRYLIKTRGQQVTLSCSPISGHRSVSWYQQTPGQGLQFLFEYFSETQRNKGNFPGRFSGRQFSNSRSEMNVSTLELGDSALYLCASSTLADEQFFGPGTRLTVL.

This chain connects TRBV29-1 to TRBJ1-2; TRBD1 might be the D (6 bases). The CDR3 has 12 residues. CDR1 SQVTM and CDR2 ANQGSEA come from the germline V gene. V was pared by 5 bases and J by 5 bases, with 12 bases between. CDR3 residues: CSVMDRKYGYTF. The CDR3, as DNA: TGCAGCGTTATGGACAGAAAATATGGCTACACCTTC. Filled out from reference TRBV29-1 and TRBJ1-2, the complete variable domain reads SAVISQKPSRDICQRGTSLTIQCQVDSQVTMMFWYRQQPGQSLTLIATANQGSEATYESGFVIDKFPISRPNLTFSTLTVSNMSPEDSSIYLCSVMDRKYGYTFGSGTRLTVV.

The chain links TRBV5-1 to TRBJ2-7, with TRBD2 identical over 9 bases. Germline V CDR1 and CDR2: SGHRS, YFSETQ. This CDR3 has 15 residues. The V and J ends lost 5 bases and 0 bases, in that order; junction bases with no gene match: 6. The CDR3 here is CASSNLAGASYEQYF. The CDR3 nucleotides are TGCGCCAGCAGTAATTTAGCGGGGGCCTCCTACGAGCAGTACTTC.

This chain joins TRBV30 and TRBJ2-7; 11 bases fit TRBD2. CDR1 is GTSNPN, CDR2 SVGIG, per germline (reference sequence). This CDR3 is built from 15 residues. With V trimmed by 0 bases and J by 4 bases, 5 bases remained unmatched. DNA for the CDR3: TGTGCCTGGAGTGTGGCTAGCGGGGGGATTTACGAGCAGTACTTC. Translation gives CAWSVASGGIYEQYF.

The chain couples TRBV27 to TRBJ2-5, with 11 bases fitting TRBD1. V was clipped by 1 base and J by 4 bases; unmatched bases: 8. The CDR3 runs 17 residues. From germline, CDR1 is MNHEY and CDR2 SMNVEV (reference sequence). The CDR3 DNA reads TGTGCCAGCAGTTTATTGAAGGGACAGGGGGTCGGAGAGACCCAGTACTTC. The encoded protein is CASSLLKGQGVGETQYF.

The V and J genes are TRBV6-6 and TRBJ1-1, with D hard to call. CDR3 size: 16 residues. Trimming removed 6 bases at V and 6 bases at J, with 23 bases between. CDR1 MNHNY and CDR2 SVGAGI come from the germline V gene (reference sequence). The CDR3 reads CASSSTGRTTRAEAFF. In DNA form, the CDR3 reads TGTGCCAGCAGCAGCACCGGACGGACTACAAGAGCTGAAGCTTTCTTT.

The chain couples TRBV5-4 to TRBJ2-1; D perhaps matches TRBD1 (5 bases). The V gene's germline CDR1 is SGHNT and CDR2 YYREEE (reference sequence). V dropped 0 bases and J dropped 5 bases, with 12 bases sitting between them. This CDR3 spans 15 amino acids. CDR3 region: CASSLGTGSDNEQFF. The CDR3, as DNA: TGTGCCAGCAGCTTGGGAACAGGCTCTGACAATGAGCAGTTCTTC.

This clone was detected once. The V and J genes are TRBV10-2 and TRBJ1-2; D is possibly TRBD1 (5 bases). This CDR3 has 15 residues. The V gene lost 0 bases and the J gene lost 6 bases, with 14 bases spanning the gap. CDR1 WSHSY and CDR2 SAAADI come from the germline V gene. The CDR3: CASSESGRAIHGYTF. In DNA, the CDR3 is TGCGCCAGCAGTGAGTCGGGCAGGGCAATCCATGGCTACACCTTC.

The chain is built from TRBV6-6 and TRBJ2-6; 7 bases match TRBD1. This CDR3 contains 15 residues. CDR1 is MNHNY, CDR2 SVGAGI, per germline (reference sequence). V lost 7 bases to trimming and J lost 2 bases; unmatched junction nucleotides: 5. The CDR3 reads CASIAGTAGANVLTF. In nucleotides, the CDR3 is TGTGCCAGCATCGCCGGGACAGCTGGGGCCAACGTCCTGACTTTC.

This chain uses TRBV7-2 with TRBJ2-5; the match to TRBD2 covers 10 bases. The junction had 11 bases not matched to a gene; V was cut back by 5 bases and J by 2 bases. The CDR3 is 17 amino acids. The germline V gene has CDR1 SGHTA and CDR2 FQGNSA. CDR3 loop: CASSNERGGAEQETQYF. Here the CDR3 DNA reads TGTGCCAGCAGCAATGAGCGGGGGGGCGCCGAGCAAGAGACCCAGTACTTC.

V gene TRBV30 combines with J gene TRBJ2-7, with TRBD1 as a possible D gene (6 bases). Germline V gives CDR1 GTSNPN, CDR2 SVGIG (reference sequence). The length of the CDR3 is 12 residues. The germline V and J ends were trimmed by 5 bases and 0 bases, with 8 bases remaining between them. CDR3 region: CAWQGSSYEQYF. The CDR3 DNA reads TGTGCCTGGCAGGGGTCCTCCTACGAGCAGTACTTC.

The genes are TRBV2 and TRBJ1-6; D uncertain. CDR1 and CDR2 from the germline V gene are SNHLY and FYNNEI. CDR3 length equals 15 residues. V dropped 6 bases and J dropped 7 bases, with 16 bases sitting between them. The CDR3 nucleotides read TGTGCCAGCAGGGCCGAGGAAATCGGGAATTCACCCCTCCACTTT. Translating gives CASRAEEIGNSPLHF.